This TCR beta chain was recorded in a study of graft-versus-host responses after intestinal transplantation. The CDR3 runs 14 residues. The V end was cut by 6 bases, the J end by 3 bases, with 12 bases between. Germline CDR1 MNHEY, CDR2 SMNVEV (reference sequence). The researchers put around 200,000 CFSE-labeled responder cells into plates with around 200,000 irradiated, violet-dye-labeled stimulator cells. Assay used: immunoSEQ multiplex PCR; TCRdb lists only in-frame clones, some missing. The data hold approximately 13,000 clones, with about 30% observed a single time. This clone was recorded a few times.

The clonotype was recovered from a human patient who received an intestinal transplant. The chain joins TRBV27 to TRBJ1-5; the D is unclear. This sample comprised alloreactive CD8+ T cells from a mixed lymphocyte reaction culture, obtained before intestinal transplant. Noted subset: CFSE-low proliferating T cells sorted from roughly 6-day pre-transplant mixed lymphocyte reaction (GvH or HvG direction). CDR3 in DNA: TGTGCCAGCAGGTCCCGGATGGTCAATCAGCCCCAGCATTTT. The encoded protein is CASRSRMVNQPQHF.